Presented here are 27 T cell receptor beta chains from one specimen sequenced in a study of blood T cells in healthy people across ages. Together with a sample-barcoded 5' primer, a J-beta primer mix was included in a second PCR lasting about 7 to 12 cycles. TCRdb itself ran the 5' RACE reads through MiXCR, one entry per CDR3 protein. In the table there are about 1,800,000 distinct CDR3 sequences, roughly 27% of which are singletons. Sequencing used blood. The receptor source for this set is a woman in her 30s in good health.

The V and J genes are TRBV7-8 and TRBJ2-7; D gene unclear. Germline CDR1 reads SGHVS; CDR2 reads FQNEAQ. The ends were cut back, 0 bases at V and 7 bases at J, with 19 bases in the middle. CDR3 length: 16 residues. The CDR3 sequence is CASSLARPSSYNEQYF. CDR3 coding DNA: TGTGCCAGCAGCTTAGCGAGGCCGAGCTCCTACAATGAGCAGTACTTC.

This rearrangement joins TRBV10-2 to TRBJ1-2; 8 bases align to TRBD1. This CDR3 has 13 amino acids. Germline trimming cut 8 bases from V and 8 bases from J; bases unmatched to any gene: 10. Looked up from germline, CDR1 is WSHSY and CDR2 is SAAADI. CDR3 sequence: CASAPDRAGGYTF. CDR3 in DNA: TGCGCCAGCGCTCCGGACAGGGCAGGGGGCTACACCTTC.

This clonotype was detected a few times. The gene calls are TRBV20-1 and TRBJ2-5, with 7 positions matching TRBD1. The CDR3 is 15 residues long. After removal of 5 bases from V and 4 bases from J, the junction contained 13 bases not matched to a gene. Per germline, CDR1 DFQATT and CDR2 SNEGSKA (reference sequence). As DNA, the CDR3 is TGCAGTGCTCCCTCCATGACAGGGCACGGAGAGACCCAGTACTTC. Its protein is CSAPSMTGHGETQYF.

This clonotype turned up a few times. V gene TRBV20-1 combines with J gene TRBJ1-4; D remains unclear. CDR1 is DFQATT, CDR2 SNEGSKA, per germline (reference sequence). V was trimmed by 3 bases and J by 3 bases, leaving 11 bases between them. CDR3 size: 14 residues. The CDR3 loop reads CSARSSRANEKLFF. As DNA, the CDR3 is TGCAGTGCTAGGAGTTCCAGAGCTAATGAAAAACTGTTTTTT.

Concerning this clonotype: This may come from a read error, since a much larger clone is one base off. The chain recombines TRBV29-1 with TRBJ2-4; 10 nucleotides agree with TRBD2. This CDR3 has 14 amino acids. Per germline, CDR1 SQVTM and CDR2 ANQGSEA. J lost 13 bases, V lost 6 bases, and 15 bases had no gene match. The CDR3 nucleotides read TGCAGCGTGGCAAGCGGGAGGGCGAAGCATGAGCAGTACTTC. Translation: CSVASGRAKHEQYF.

V and J are TRBV27 and TRBJ2-6, with TRBD1 matching 10 bases. The trim removed 7 bases at V and 2 bases at J, leaving 11 bases unmatched. Germline V gene lookup returns CDR1 MNHEY and CDR2 SMNVEV (reference sequence). The CDR3 totals 18 residues. In DNA form, the CDR3 reads TGTGCCAGCACATTAATGGGACAGGGGTTCACTGGGGCCAACGTCCTGACTTTC. This gives the protein CASTLMGQGFTGANVLTF. The full variable domain, in which reference TRBV27 and TRBJ2-6 provide the parts outside the CDR3, is EAQVTQNPRYLITVTGKKLTVTCSQNMNHEYMSWYRQDPGLGLRQIYYSMNVEVTDKGDVPEGYKVSRKEKRNFPLILESPSPNQTSLYFCASTLMGQGFTGANVLTFGAGSRLTVL.

This clonotype was seen only a few times. V and J are TRBV7-2 and TRBJ1-2; the match to TRBD1 covers 7 bases. The CDR3 has 16 residues. Germline V gene lookup returns CDR1 SGHTA and CDR2 FQGNSA. J was trimmed by 6 bases and V by 2 bases; bases with no gene match: 12. The CDR3 loop is CASSLHSSDRDHGYTF. Here the CDR3 DNA reads TGTGCCAGCAGCTTACACAGTTCTGACAGGGATCATGGCTACACCTTC. Full variable domain (rest looked up from reference TRBV7-2 and TRBJ1-2): GAGVSQSPSNKVTEKGKDVELRCDPISGHTALYWYRQSLGQGLEFLIYFQGNSAPDKSGLPSDRFSAERTGGSVSTLTIQRTQQEDSAVYLCASSLHSSDRDHGYTFGSGTRLTVV.

V usage is TRBV20-1 and J usage is TRBJ2-1, with D unresolved. Germline V gene sequence: CDR1 DFQATT, CDR2 SNEGSKA (reference sequence). The CDR3 is made up of 12 amino acids. The ends were cut back, 0 bases at V and 10 bases at J, with 10 bases in the middle. The chain's CDR3 is CSARDQRAEQFF. DNA of the CDR3: TGCAGTGCTAGAGATCAAAGAGCGGAGCAGTTCTTC.

V usage is TRBV5-1 and J usage is TRBJ2-7; 9 bases match TRBD1. V dropped 7 bases and J dropped 3; count of bases not matched to a gene: 8. Germline V gene data show CDR1 as SGHRS and CDR2 as YFSETQ. This CDR3 contains 14 residues. The CDR3 loop is CASCSGTGHYEQYF. The DNA of the CDR3 is TGCGCCAGCTGCTCCGGGACAGGGCACTACGAGCAGTACTTC.

This clonotype has more than one count but fewer than ten. The CDR3 bases are TGTGCCAGCAGTTCACAGGGTAGCGGGGGTATAGAGTTCTTC. It translates to CASSSQGSGGIEFF. The chain combines TRBV12-3 or TRBV12-4 with TRBJ2-1; TRBD2 matches at 9 bases. V lost 4 bases, J lost 14 bases, and 12 bases stayed unmatched. The CDR3 length is 14 residues.

The V call is TRBV5-5, the J call TRBJ2-4; D is unclear. The DNA end favors TRBJ2-7, so the J call may be wrong. Per germline, CDR1 SGHKS and CDR2 YYEKEE (reference sequence). The CDR3 covers 15 residues. CDR3 amino acids: CASSLGGSFSYEQYF. CDR3 sequence (DNA): TGTGCCAGCAGCTTGGGAGGTTCGTTCTCCTACGAGCAGTACTTC.

This clonotype was recorded once. A read error may explain this, as a much larger clone is one base away. The J gene is TRBJ2-4, the V gene TRBV7-2; TRBD2 matches at 9 bases. Germline V lookup: CDR1 SGHTA, CDR2 FQGNSA. The CDR3 runs 15 residues. The V gene end was trimmed by 2 bases and the J gene end by 13 bases; junction bases not matched to a gene: 12. As DNA, the CDR3 is TGTGCCAGCAGCTTAAGTAGCGGGGGTTTTAACAAGCAGTACTTC. Translating it yields CASSLSSGGFNKQYF.

The chain carries TRBV20-1 and TRBJ2-7; weak D call: TRBD2 (6 bases). V was clipped by 0 bases and J by 3 bases, with 15 bases between them. This CDR3 has 15 amino acids. Germline V CDR1 and CDR2: DFQATT, SNEGSKA (reference sequence). The CDR3 sequence: CSARDGGAARYEQYF. CDR3 nucleotide sequence: TGCAGTGCTAGAGATGGCGGGGCGGCCCGCTACGAGCAGTACTTC.

This clonotype was observed a few times. The chain employs TRBV6-5 and TRBJ2-5; D is possibly TRBD2 (6 bases). The CDR3 sequence is 14 residues long. CDR1 and CDR2 (germline): MNHEY, SVGAGI. With 7 bases removed from V and 3 bases from J, the gap between germline ends came to 15 bases. The CDR3 loop reads CASTGGGIEETQYF. CDR3 in DNA: TGTGCCAGCACCGGGGGTGGGATTGAAGAGACCCAGTACTTC.

The gene calls are TRBV20-1 and TRBJ2-3; 8 positions agree with TRBD2. There are 15 residues in the CDR3. The germline V gene encodes CDR1 DFQATT and CDR2 SNEGSKA (reference sequence). Trimming at V came to 3 bases and at J to 6 bases, leaving 11 bases not matched to a gene. CDR3 residues: CSASARSGACDTQYF. The DNA of the CDR3 is TGCAGTGCTAGTGCCCGTAGCGGGGCCTGCGATACGCAGTATTTT.

J is TRBJ2-1 and V is TRBV7-3; 10 bases agree with TRBD1. Trimming cost V 4 bases and J 6 bases; bases outside gene matches: 9. The CDR3 extends over 16 amino acids. From germline, CDR1 is SGHTA and CDR2 FQGTGA. This CDR3 reads CASSSPEGTGVNEQFF. CDR3 DNA sequence: TGTGCCAGCAGCTCACCCGAGGGGACAGGGGTCAATGAGCAGTTCTTC. Full variable domain (outside the CDR3, taken from reference TRBV7-3 and TRBJ2-1): GAGVSQTPSNKVTEKGKYVELRCDPISGHTALYWYRQSLGQGPEFLIYFQGTGAADDSGLPNDRFFAVRPEGSVSTLKIQRTERGDSAVYLCASSSPEGTGVNEQFFGPGTRLTVL.

This clonotype turned up a few times. J is TRBJ2-2 and V is TRBV12-3 or TRBV12-4; 7 nucleotides align to TRBD2. With 11 bases clipped from V and 5 bases from J, the junction kept 5 bases outside the gene matches. CDR3 length: 12 amino acids. Here the CDR3 DNA reads TGTGCCGTTAAGCGGGATACCGGGGAGCTGTTTTTT. It yields the protein CAVKRDTGELFF.

This rearrangement joins TRBV6-5 to TRBJ2-7; no clear D. The CDR3 extends over 14 amino acids. Germline lookup yields CDR1 MNHEY and CDR2 SVGAGI. The V end lost 4 bases, the J end lost 3 bases, and 13 bases lay between the germline ends. CDR3 residues: CASSLQLGSYEQYF. CDR3 nucleotide sequence: TGTGCCAGCAGTTTACAGCTAGGAAGCTACGAGCAGTACTTC.

The chain has TRBV20-1 and TRBJ1-2; D call uncertain. The CDR3 covers 14 residues. Germline-derived CDR1 and CDR2 are DFQATT and SNEGSKA (reference sequence). The V gene lost 6 bases and the J gene lost 8 bases, with 22 bases spanning the gap. The CDR3 protein is CSALVGVAGRGYTF. The CDR3 DNA reads as TGCAGTGCCCTAGTGGGCGTTGCTGGACGGGGCTACACCTTC.

This clonotype was counted at least ten times. This sequence joins TRBV7-9 and TRBJ2-5, with D unresolved. Trimming stripped 6 bases from V and 4 bases from J, with 12 bases between. Germline CDR1 is SEHNR and CDR2 is FQNEAQ (reference sequence). The CDR3 extends over 13 amino acids. The CDR3 DNA follows: TGTGCCAGCAGTCAAGACCCCCTAGAGACCCAGTACTTC. It specifies CASSQDPLETQYF. Full variable domain (missing parts from reference TRBV7-9 and TRBJ2-5): DTGVSQNPRHKITKRGQNVTFRCDPISEHNRLYWYRQTLGQGPEFLTYFQNEAQLEKSRLLSDRFSAERPKGSFSTLEIQRTEQGDSAMYLCASSQDPLETQYFGPGTRLLVL.

J is TRBJ2-1 and V is TRBV5-1; D remains ambiguous. Germline CDR1 SGHRS, CDR2 YFSETQ. The CDR3 covers 13 residues. The V and J ends lost 2 bases and 10 bases respectively, with 13 bases between them. Written as DNA, the CDR3 is TGCGCCAGCAGCTTTTCGGGCCTCGACGAGCAGTTCTTC. Amino acids: CASSFSGLDEQFF.

The sample holds many counts of this clonotype. The rearrangement uses TRBV7-6 and TRBJ1-2, with a possible D match to TRBD1 (6 bases). Germline values: CDR1 SGHVS, CDR2 FNYEAQ. The CDR3 is 17 residues long. V was pared by 2 bases and J by 0 bases, with 16 bases between. The CDR3 spells CASSLPHRATSNYGYTF. The CDR3 DNA follows: TGTGCCAGCAGCTTACCCCACAGGGCCACTTCTAACTATGGCTACACCTTC. Based on the CDR3 plus reference TRBV7-6 and TRBJ1-2, the full variable domain is GAGVSQSPRYKVTKRGQDVALRCDPISGHVSLYWYRQALGQGPEFLTYFNYEAQQDKSGLPNDRFSAERPEGSISTLTIQRTEQRDSAMYRCASSLPHRATSNYGYTFGSGTRLTVV.

The chain's CDR3 is CASNLQGETSGGYTF. Here the CDR3 DNA reads TGTGCCAGCAACCTACAGGGGGAGACTTCTGGGGGCTACACCTTC. The chain employs TRBV2 and TRBJ1-2, with 8 bases that match TRBD1. From germline, CDR1 is SNHLY and CDR2 FYNNEI. CDR3 length: 15 amino acids. Trimming took 7 bases from V and 8 from J; bases not matched to a gene: 15.

In DNA form, the CDR3 reads TGTGCCAGCAGCCCAGATTCTAGCGGGCGGAAAGGCGGCGGGCAGTTCTTC. Amino acids: CASSPDSSGRKGGGQFF. This chain connects TRBV5-5 to TRBJ2-1, with 8 bases identical to TRBD2. This CDR3 is 17 amino acids long. Germline trimming cut 4 bases from V and 12 bases from J; bases unmatched to any gene: 21. Germline loops: CDR1 SGHKS, CDR2 YYEKEE (reference sequence).

The chain joins TRBV7-6 to TRBJ2-5, with 9 bases identical to TRBD2. The CDR3 extends over 13 amino acids. Per germline, CDR1 SGHVS and CDR2 FNYEAQ. Trimming cost V 6 bases and J 4 bases; bases outside gene matches: 3. CDR3 coding DNA: TGTGCCAGCAGTATAGCGGGAGCAGAGACCCAGTACTTC. This gives the protein CASSIAGAETQYF.

This clonotype was recorded many times. The gene calls are TRBV3-1 and TRBJ2-5; TRBD1 might be the D (5 bases). CDR3 length equals 14 residues. The germline gives CDR1 LGHDT, CDR2 YNNKEL (reference sequence). V was cut by 2 bases and J by 5 bases, with 12 bases left in between. The CDR3 DNA reads TGTGCCAGCAGCCAAAGTCACAGGCGGGAGACCCAGTACTTC. This gives the protein CASSQSHRRETQYF.

The chain recombines TRBV29-1 with TRBJ2-7; 7 bases fit TRBD1. V shed 6 bases, J shed 7 bases, and the junction held 12 bases outside the gene matches. This CDR3 spans 13 amino acids. In germline, CDR1 is SQVTM, CDR2 ANQGSEA. The CDR3 nucleotides read TGCAGCGTCGGACCGACAGGGAGCAGTGAGCAGTACTTC. Protein sequence: CSVGPTGSSEQYF.